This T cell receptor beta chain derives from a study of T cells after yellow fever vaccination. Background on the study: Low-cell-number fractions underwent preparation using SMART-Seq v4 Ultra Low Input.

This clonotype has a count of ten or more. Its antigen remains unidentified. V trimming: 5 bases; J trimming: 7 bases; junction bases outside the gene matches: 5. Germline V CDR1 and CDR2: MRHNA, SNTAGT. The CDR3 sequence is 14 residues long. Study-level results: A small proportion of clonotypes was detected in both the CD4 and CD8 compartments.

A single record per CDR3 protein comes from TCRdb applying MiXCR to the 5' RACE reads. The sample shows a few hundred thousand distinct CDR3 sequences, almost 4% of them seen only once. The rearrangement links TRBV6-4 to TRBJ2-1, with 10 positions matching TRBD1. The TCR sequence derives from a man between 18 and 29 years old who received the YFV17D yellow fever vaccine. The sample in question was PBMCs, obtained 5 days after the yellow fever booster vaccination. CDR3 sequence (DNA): TGTGCCAGCAGTCTGGACAGGGGGTCAAATGAGCAGTTCTTC. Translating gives CASSLDRGSNEQFF.